This T cell receptor beta chain was retrieved from a study of blood T cell repertoires in COVID-19. In the study overall: Acute and convalescent COVID-19 samples came from the United States, Italy and Spain. PBMCs, B-cell-depleted T cells, or T cells were the source of the cDNA or gDNA that made up the material.

The CDR3 has 15 residues. V was pared by 3 bases and J by 0 bases, with 9 bases between. Germline-derived CDR1 and CDR2 are KGHSH and LQKENI. There are a few counts of this clone. Authors' processing steps: Reference gene primer amplification in the assay estimated nucleated cell counts. The assay was immunoSEQ multiplex PCR, and TCRdb's table has in-frame clones only and misses some. V, J and clone size reflect that table, while D and trimming were determined from the DNA. Counted here are 75,000 to 100,000 clones, approximately 88% occurring once; the ten biggest clones make up 5.5% to 7.5%. J is TRBJ1-5 and V is TRBV18; D unclear. The sequence was obtained from a man aged 70-80 years with acute or convalescent COVID-19. Sequenced: peripheral blood. CDR3 protein: CASSPTANSNQPQHF. As DNA, the CDR3 is TGTGCCAGCTCACCCACAGCTAATAGCAATCAGCCCCAGCATTTT.